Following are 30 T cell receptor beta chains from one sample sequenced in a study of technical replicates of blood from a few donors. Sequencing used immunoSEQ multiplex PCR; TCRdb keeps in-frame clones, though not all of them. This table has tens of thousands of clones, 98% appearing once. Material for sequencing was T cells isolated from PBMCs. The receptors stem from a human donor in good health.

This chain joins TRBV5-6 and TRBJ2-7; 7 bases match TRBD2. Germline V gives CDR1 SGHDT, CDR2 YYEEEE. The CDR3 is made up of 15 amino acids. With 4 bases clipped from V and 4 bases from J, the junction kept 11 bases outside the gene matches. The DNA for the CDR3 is TGTGCCAGCAGCCCCCTCGGGGAGGGAGGGTACGAGCAGTACTTC. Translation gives CASSPLGEGGYEQYF.

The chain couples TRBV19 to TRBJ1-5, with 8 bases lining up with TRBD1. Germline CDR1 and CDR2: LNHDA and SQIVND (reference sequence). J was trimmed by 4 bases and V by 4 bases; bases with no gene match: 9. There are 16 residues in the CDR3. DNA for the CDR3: TGTGCCAGTAGTAGGGTCGGGGACAGGTCTAATCAGCCCCAGCATTTT. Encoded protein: CASSRVGDRSNQPQHF.

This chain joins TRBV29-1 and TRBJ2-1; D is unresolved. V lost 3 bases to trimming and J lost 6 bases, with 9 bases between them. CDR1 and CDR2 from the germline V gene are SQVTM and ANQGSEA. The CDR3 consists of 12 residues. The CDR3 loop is CSVDRSTNEQFF. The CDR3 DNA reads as TGCAGCGTTGATCGTTCTACCAATGAGCAGTTCTTC.

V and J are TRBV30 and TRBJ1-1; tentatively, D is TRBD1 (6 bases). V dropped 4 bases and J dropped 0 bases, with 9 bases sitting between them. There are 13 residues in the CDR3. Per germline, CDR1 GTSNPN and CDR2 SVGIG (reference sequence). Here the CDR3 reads CAWMGTMNTEAFF. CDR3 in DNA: TGTGCCTGGATGGGGACAATGAACACTGAAGCTTTCTTT. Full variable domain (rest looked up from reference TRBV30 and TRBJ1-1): SQTIHQWPATLVQPVGSPLSLECTVEGTSNPNLYWYRQAAGRGLQLLFYSVGIGQISSEVPQNLSASRPQDRQFILSSKKLLLSDSGFYLCAWMGTMNTEAFFGQGTRLTVV.

CDR3 nucleotide sequence: TGTGCCAGCAGCTTGACAGGGTTTAAAGGCGAGCAGTACTTC. Translation gives CASSLTGFKGEQYF. V gene TRBV5-5 combines with J gene TRBJ2-7; a possible D gene is TRBD1 (6 bases). Germline CDR1 and CDR2: SGHKS and YYEKEE (reference sequence). Trimming pared 1 base from V and 6 bases from J, leaving 14 bases between. The CDR3 is made up of 14 amino acids.

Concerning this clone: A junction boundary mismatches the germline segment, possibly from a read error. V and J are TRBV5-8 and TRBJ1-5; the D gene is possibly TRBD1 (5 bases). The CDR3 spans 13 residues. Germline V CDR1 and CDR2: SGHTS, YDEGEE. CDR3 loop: CASSSQGFQAQHF. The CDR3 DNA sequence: TGTGCCAGCAGCTCCCAGGGTTTTCAGGCCCAGCATTTT.

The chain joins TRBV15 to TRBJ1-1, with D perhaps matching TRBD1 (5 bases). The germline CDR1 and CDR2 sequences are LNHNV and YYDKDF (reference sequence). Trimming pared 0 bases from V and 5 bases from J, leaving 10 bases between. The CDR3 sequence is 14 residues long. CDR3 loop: CATSRDGAVTEAFF. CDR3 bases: TGTGCCACCAGCAGAGATGGGGCAGTTACTGAAGCTTTCTTT.

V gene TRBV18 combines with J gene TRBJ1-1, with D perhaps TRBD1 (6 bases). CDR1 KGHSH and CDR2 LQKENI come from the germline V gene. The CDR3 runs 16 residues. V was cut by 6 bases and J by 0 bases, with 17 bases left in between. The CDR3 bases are TGTGCCAGCTCCAACTTTCCACAGGGAGTGAACACTGAAGCTTTCTTT. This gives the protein CASSNFPQGVNTEAFF.

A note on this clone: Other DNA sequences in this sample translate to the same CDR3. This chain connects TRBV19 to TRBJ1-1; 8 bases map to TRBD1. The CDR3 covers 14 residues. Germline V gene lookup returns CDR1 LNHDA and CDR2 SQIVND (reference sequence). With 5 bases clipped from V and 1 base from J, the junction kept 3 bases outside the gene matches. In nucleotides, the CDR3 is TGTGCCAGTAGTCCACAGGGGGGGAACACTGAAGCTTTCTTT. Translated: CASSPQGGNTEAFF.

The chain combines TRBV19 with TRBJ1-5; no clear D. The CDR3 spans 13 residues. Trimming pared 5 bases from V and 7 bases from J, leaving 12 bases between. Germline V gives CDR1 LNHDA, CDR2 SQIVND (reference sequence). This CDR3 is CASSEGGGQPQHF. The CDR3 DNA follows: TGTGCCAGTAGTGAGGGAGGAGGGCAGCCCCAGCATTTT. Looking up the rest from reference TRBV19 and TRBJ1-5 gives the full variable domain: DGGITQSPKYLFRKEGQNVTLSCEQNLNHDAMYWYRQDPGQGLRLIYYSQIVNDFQKGDIAEGYSVSREKKESFPLTVTSAQKNPTAFYLCASSEGGGQPQHFGDGTRLSIL.

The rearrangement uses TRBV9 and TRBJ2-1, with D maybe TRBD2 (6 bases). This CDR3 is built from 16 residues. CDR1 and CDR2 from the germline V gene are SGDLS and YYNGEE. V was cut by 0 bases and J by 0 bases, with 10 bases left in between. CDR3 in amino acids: CASSVVDGSSYNEQFF. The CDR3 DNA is TGTGCCAGCAGCGTAGTAGACGGGAGCTCCTACAATGAGCAGTTCTTC. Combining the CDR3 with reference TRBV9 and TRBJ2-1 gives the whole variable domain DSGVTQTPKHLITATGQRVTLRCSPRSGDLSVYWYQQSLDQGLQFLIQYYNGEERAKGNILERFSAQQFPDLHSELNLSSLELGDSALYFCASSVVDGSSYNEQFFGPGTRLTVL.

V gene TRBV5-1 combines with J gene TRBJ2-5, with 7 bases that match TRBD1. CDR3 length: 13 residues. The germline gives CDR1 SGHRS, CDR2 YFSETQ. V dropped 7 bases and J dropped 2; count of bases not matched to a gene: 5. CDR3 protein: CASGKGAQETQYF. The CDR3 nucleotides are TGCGCCAGCGGAAAGGGGGCACAAGAGACCCAGTACTTC.

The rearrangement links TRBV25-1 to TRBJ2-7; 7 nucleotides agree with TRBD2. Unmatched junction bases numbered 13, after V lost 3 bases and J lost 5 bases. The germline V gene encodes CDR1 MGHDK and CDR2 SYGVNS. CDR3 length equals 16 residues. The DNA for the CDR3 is TGTGCCAGCAGTGACAAATCGGGGGAGGGTACCGACGAGCAGTACTTC. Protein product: CASSDKSGEGTDEQYF.

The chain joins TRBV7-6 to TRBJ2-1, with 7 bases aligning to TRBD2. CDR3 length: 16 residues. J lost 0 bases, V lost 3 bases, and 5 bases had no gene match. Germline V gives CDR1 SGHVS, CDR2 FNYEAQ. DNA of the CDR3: TGTGCCAGCAGCTTGGCGGGAGTTTACTCCTACAATGAGCAGTTCTTC. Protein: CASSLAGVYSYNEQFF.

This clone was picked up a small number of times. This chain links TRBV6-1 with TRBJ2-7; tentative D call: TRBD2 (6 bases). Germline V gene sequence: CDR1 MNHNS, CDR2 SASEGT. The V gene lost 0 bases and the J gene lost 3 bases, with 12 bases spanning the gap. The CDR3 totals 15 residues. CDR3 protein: CASSEATGGVYEQYF. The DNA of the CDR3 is TGTGCCAGCAGTGAAGCGACCGGGGGTGTCTACGAGCAGTACTTC.

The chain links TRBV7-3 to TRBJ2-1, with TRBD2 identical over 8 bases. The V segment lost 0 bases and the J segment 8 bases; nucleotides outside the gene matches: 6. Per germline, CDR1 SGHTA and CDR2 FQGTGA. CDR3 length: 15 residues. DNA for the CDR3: TGTGCCAGCAGCTTAACCACGGGAGGGACCGATGAGCAGTTCTTC. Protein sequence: CASSLTTGGTDEQFF.

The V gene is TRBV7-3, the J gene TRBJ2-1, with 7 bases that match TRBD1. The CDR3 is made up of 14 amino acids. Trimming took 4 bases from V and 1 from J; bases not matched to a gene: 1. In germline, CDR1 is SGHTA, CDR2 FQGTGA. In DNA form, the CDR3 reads TGTGCCAGCAGCTCGACAGGGTCCTACAATGAGCAGTTCTTC. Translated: CASSSTGSYNEQFF.

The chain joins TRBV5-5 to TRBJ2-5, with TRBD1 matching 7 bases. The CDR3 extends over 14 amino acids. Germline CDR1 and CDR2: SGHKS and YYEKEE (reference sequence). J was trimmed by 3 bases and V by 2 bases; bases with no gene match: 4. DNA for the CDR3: TGTGCCAGCAGCTTAGGACAGGCCGAAGAGACCCAGTACTTC. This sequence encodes CASSLGQAEETQYF.

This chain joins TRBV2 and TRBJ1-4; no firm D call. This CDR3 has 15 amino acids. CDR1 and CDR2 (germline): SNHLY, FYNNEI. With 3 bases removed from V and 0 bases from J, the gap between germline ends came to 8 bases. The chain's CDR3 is CASSDSGSTNEKLFF. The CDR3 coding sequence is TGTGCCAGCAGTGATAGCGGGTCAACTAATGAAAAACTGTTTTTT.

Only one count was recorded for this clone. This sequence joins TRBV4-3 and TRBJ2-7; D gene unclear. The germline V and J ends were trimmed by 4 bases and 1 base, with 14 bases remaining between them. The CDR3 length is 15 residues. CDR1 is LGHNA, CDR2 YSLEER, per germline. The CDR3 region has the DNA TGCGCCAGCAGCCCTAGTCCCCTTGCGTCCTACGAGCAGTACTTC. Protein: CASSPSPLASYEQYF.

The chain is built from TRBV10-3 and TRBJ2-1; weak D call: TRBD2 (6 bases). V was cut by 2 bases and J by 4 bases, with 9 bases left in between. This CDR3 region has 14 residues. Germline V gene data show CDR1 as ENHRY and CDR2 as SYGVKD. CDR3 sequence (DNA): TGTGCCATCAGTGAGGGGAGGAAATACAATGAGCAGTTCTTC. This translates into CAISEGRKYNEQFF.

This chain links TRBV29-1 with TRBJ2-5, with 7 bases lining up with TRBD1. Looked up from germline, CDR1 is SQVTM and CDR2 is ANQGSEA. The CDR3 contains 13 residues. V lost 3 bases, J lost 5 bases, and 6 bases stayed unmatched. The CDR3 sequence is CSVDWTGGETQYF. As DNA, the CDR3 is TGCAGCGTTGATTGGACAGGTGGGGAGACCCAGTACTTC.

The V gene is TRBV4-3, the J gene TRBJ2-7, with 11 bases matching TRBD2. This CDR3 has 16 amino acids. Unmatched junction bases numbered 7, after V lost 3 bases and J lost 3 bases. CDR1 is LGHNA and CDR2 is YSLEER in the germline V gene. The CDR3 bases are TGCGCCAGCAGCCATAGGCTTACTAGCGGGGGCTACGAGCAGTACTTC. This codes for CASSHRLTSGGYEQYF.

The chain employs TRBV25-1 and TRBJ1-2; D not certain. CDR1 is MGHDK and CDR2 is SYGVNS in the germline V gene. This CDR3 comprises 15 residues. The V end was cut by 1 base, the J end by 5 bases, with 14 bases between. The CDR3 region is CASSESGVFGYGYTF. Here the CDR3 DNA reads TGTGCCAGCAGTGAATCAGGCGTCTTTGGGTATGGCTACACCTTC.

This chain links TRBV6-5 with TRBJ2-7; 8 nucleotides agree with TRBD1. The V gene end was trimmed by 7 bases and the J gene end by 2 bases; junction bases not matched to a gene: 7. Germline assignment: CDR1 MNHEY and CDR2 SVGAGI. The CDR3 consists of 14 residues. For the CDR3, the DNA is TGTGCCAGCAAAGCCGGGACAGGTCCCTACGAGCAGTACTTC. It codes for CASKAGTGPYEQYF.

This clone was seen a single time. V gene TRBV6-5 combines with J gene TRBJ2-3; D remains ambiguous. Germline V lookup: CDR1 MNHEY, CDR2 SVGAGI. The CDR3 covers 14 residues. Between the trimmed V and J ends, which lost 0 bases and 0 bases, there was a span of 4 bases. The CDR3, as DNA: TGTGCCAGCAGTTACTCGGCTAGCACAGATACGCAGTATTTT. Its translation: CASSYSASTDTQYF.

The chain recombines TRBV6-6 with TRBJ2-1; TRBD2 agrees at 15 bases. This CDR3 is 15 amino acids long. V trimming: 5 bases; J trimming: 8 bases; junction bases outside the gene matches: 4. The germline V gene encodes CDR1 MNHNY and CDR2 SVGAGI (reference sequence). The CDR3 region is CASSEGLAGGDEQFF. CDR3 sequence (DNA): TGTGCCAGCAGTGAGGGACTAGCGGGAGGCGATGAGCAGTTCTTC.

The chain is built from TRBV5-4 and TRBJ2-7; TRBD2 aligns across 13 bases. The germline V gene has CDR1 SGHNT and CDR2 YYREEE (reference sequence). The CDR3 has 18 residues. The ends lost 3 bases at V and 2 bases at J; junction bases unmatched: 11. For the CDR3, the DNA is TGTGCCAGCAGCTCGGGACTAGCGGGACCATCTACCCCCTACGAGCAGTACTTC. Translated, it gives CASSSGLAGPSTPYEQYF. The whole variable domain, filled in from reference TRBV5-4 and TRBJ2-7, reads ETGVTQSPTHLIKTRGQQVTLRCSSQSGHNTVSWYQQALGQGPQFIFQYYREEENGRGNFPPRFSGLQFPNYSSELNVNALELDDSALYLCASSSGLAGPSTPYEQYFGPGTRLTVT.

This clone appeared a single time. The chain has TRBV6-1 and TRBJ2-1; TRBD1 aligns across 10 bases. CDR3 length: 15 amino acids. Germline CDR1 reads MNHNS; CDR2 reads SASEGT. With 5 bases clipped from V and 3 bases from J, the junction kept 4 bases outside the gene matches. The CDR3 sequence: CASSTTGGFYNEQFF. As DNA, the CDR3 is TGTGCCAGCAGTACGACAGGGGGCTTCTACAATGAGCAGTTCTTC.

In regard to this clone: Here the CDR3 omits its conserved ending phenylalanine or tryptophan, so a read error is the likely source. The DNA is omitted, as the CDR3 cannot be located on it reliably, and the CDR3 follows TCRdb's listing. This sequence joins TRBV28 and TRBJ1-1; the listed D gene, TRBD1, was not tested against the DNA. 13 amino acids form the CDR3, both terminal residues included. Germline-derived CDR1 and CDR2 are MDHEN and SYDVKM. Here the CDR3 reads CASSLGGTVNGNL.